This T cell receptor (beta chain) was retrieved from a study of PD-1 blockade in classical Hodgkin lymphoma. The V gene's germline CDR1 is SQVTM and CDR2 ANQGSEA. The CDR3 extends over 11 amino acids. V shed 3 bases and J shed 6 bases, with 8 bases lying between them. As to this clone: What it recognizes is unknown.

In every patient, relapse followed autologous stem cell transplantation, while exposure to brentuximab vedotin differed. Profiled with immunoSEQ multiplex PCR; TCRdb holds only in-frame clones, not every one. Here the sample spans around 50,000 clones, approximately 90% being singletons. Study-wide findings and caveats: Baseline diversity in complete responders resembled that of newly diagnosed patients.

This TCR was sampled from a human donor with classical Hodgkin lymphoma. This rearrangement joins TRBV29-1 to TRBJ2-5; no clear D gene. The source material was peripheral blood mononuclear cells (PBMCs), sampled before the second cycle of nivolumab. The CDR3 protein is CSVEKFQTQYF. DNA of the CDR3: TGCAGCGTTGAGAAGTTTCAGACCCAGTACTTC.